This T cell receptor (beta chain) emerged from a study of T cell repertoires in cytomegalovirus infection. In the study overall: It was the public TCR beta signatures that indicated both CMV infection and matching HLA type.

For this clonotype: What it binds is unknown.

The study, taken as a whole, reports: Based on cumulative public TCR beta family frequency, carriers of CMV plus the relevant HLA were identified. CMV-specific HLA-C-restricted TCR beta clonotypes dominated the ex vivo response.

One entry per CDR3 protein results from TCRdb running MiXCR on the reads. The sample holds under 800,000 distinct CDR3 sequences, 20% to 30% seen once. The CDR3 length is 15 residues. V was clipped by 5 bases and J by 4 bases; unmatched bases: 9. Germline V gene sequence: CDR1 DFQATT, CDR2 SNEGSKA (reference sequence). The rearrangement links TRBV20-1 to TRBJ2-1; 9 bases are shared with TRBD1. Sequencing was performed on CD8+ T cells from PBMCs. This clonotype originated in a human donor in good health (CMV status not recorded). Some clones in this sample may be carry-over from other donors' samples. The CDR3 coding sequence is TGCAGTGCTCCCCCACGGGACAGGGATTACAATGAGCAGTTCTTC. Translation: CSAPPRDRDYNEQFF.